This TCR beta chain was sequenced during a study of blood T cell repertoires in COVID-19. Between the trimmed V and J ends, which lost 1 base and 10 bases, there was a span of 14 bases. The germline V gene has CDR1 LGHNA and CDR2 YSLEER. This CDR3 has 15 residues. Adults between roughly 18 and 89 years of age took part from some 25 US areas. In the authors' workflow: Estimated nucleated cell counts came from reference gene primer amplification. Here immunoSEQ multiplex PCR was the method, and the copy in TCRdb shows in-frame clones only, minus some. D and trimming come from the DNA, and the V and J calls and clone size come from that table. In the table there are about 260,000 clones, more than 70% of which are singletons.

The sequence came from a woman aged 45-59 years who had recovered from COVID-19. Sequencing input: PBMCs or T cells enriched from blood (not recorded which). V and J are TRBV4-3 and TRBJ1-6, with D unclear. In nucleotides, the CDR3 is TGCGCCAGCAGCCAAGGATTCGGGAATAGCTCACCCCTCCACTTT. As protein: CASSQGFGNSSPLHF.